Following are 30 T cell receptor beta chains from one sample sequenced in a study of technical replicates of blood from several donors. Generated by immunoSEQ multiplex PCR, the TCRdb table keeps only in-frame clones and is missing some. Among tens of thousands of clones listed, 90% to 95% were seen once. Material for sequencing was T cells isolated from PBMCs. These receptors were obtained from a human donor in good health.

This rearrangement joins TRBV7-8 to TRBJ2-1; TRBD2 matches 7 bases. J gave up 7 bases and V 4 bases, and 7 bases lay outside the gene matches. There are 14 residues in the CDR3. Germline CDR1 SGHVS, CDR2 FQNEAQ. CDR3 region: CASSWPGLRNEQFF. For the CDR3, the DNA is TGTGCCAGCAGCTGGCCGGGACTAAGAAATGAGCAGTTCTTC.

The chain has TRBV5-6 and TRBJ1-5; no clear D. The germline V gene encodes CDR1 SGHDT and CDR2 YYEEEE. V was pared by 4 bases and J by 1 base, with 9 bases between. This CDR3 spans 14 amino acids. The CDR3 sequence is CASSVLQSNQPQHF. In DNA, the CDR3 is TGTGCCAGCAGCGTATTACAGAGCAATCAGCCCCAGCATTTT.

This chain joins TRBV27 and TRBJ2-7; TRBD1 is a possible D gene (5 bases). Germline V gene data show CDR1 as MNHEY and CDR2 as SMNVEV (reference sequence). The CDR3 runs to 14 residues. V was clipped by 4 bases and J by 3 bases, with 13 bases between them. CDR3 residues: CASSSTAMLYEQYF. CDR3 DNA sequence: TGTGCCAGCAGTTCGACAGCGATGCTCTACGAGCAGTACTTC.

The gene calls are TRBV7-9 and TRBJ2-1; D remains ambiguous. CDR1 and CDR2 (germline): SEHNR, FQNEAQ (reference sequence). Trimming left V 2 bases short and J 6 bases short, with 14 bases between. The CDR3 loop spans 15 amino acids. The CDR3 sequence: CASSLNTFGFNEQFF. The CDR3 region has the DNA TGTGCCAGCAGCTTAAATACGTTTGGCTTCAATGAGCAGTTCTTC.

The chain uses TRBV2 and TRBJ2-7; D gene uncertain. Germline assignment: CDR1 SNHLY and CDR2 FYNNEI. The CDR3 runs to 12 residues. Trimming took 4 bases from V and 3 from J, leaving 7 bases between them. CDR3: CASSGRYYEQYF. CDR3 sequence (DNA): TGTGCCAGCAGTGGGAGATACTACGAGCAGTACTTC.

This rearrangement joins TRBV10-3 to TRBJ2-7, with TRBD1 matching 9 bases. The CDR3 extends over 15 amino acids. Per the germline V gene, CDR1 is ENHRY and CDR2 is SYGVKD. V was clipped by 3 bases and J by 3 bases; unmatched bases: 6. The DNA for the CDR3 is TGTGCCATCAGTGAACCCGGGACAGGGAACTACGAGCAGTACTTC. Encoded protein: CAISEPGTGNYEQYF.

This chain connects TRBV28 to TRBJ2-1; a possible D gene is TRBD1 (6 bases). The CDR3 is 16 residues long. Germline V gives CDR1 MDHEN, CDR2 SYDVKM. With 5 bases removed from V and 0 bases from J, the gap between germline ends came to 14 bases. The CDR3 sequence is CASSPTGSLSYNEQFF. Here the CDR3 DNA reads TGTGCCAGCAGTCCTACAGGGAGCCTCTCCTACAATGAGCAGTTCTTC. The whole variable domain, filled in from reference TRBV28 and TRBJ2-1, reads DVKVTQSSRYLVKRTGEKVFLECVQDMDHENMFWYRQDPGLGLRLIYFSYDVKMKEKGDIPEGYSVSREKKERFSLILESASTNQTSMYLCASSPTGSLSYNEQFFGPGTRLTVL.

The chain combines TRBV7-2 with TRBJ2-1, with D hard to call. The germline V and J ends were trimmed by 3 bases and 9 bases, with 9 bases remaining between them. The CDR3 sequence is 12 residues long. CDR1 is SGHTA and CDR2 is FQGNSA in the germline V gene. CDR3 DNA: TGTGCCAGCAGCTTTTATGAGGCTGAGCAGTTCTTC. Translation: CASSFYEAEQFF.

In nucleotides, the CDR3 is TGTGCCAGCAGTCGGACTAGCGGATCCTACGAGCAGTACTTC. As protein: CASSRTSGSYEQYF. The rearrangement uses TRBV6-5 and TRBJ2-7; 10 bases are a match to TRBD2. This CDR3 has 14 amino acids. Germline values: CDR1 MNHEY, CDR2 SVGAGI. J gave up 1 base and V 5 bases, and 2 bases lay outside the gene matches.

The chain links TRBV11-3 to TRBJ2-3, with D possibly matching TRBD2 (5 bases). CDR3 length: 14 amino acids. V dropped 3 bases and J dropped 2 bases, with 9 bases sitting between them. CDR1 and CDR2 from the germline V gene are SGHNT and YENEEA. The CDR3 DNA is TGTGCCAGCAGCTTCTTGAGGGACACAGATACGCAGTATTTT. This translates into CASSFLRDTDTQYF. The full variable domain, completed using reference TRBV11-3 and TRBJ2-3, is EAGVVQSPRYKIIEKKQPVAFWCNPISGHNTLYWYLQNLGQGPELLIRYENEEAVDDSQLPKDRFSAERLKGVDSTLKIQPAELGDSAVYLCASSFLRDTDTQYFGPGTRLTVL.

Comments on this clone: A junction end diverges from the germline sequence, so it may reflect a read error. Here the CDR3 DNA reads TGCAGTGCTAGTTACGGGGGGGCCCTCTTC. It codes for CSASYGGALF. The chain has TRBV20-1 and TRBJ2-1, with 8 positions matching TRBD2. Per the germline V gene, CDR1 is DFQATT and CDR2 is SNEGSKA (reference sequence). The CDR3 loop spans 10 amino acids.

This chain connects TRBV6-5 to TRBJ2-2; D possibly corresponds to TRBD2 (6 bases). Germline V lookup: CDR1 MNHEY, CDR2 SVGAGI. Trimming cost V 6 bases and J 9 bases, with 11 bases left between them. The CDR3 totals 12 residues. CDR3: CASSWGDRELFF. DNA of the CDR3: TGTGCCAGCAGCTGGGGGGATCGGGAGCTGTTTTTT.

The chain couples TRBV28 to TRBJ2-1; 7 nucleotides align to TRBD2. The CDR3 length is 17 residues. Germline assignment: CDR1 MDHEN and CDR2 SYDVKM. V gave up 0 bases and J gave up 5 bases; unmatched junction bases: 10. The CDR3: CASSLWGQAGSHNEQFF. The CDR3 DNA reads TGTGCCAGCAGTTTATGGGGCCAAGCGGGGTCCCACAATGAGCAGTTCTTC. Drawing the rest from reference TRBV28 and TRBJ2-1, the complete variable domain is DVKVTQSSRYLVKRTGEKVFLECVQDMDHENMFWYRQDPGLGLRLIYFSYDVKMKEKGDIPEGYSVSREKKERFSLILESASTNQTSMYLCASSLWGQAGSHNEQFFGPGTRLTVL.

The CDR3 nucleotides are TGTGCCAGCAGCTCGCACCCCGGGGAGTACAATGAGCAGTTCTTC. Translating gives CASSSHPGEYNEQFF. V and J are TRBV7-3 and TRBJ2-1; D may be TRBD2 (5 bases). CDR1 is SGHTA, CDR2 FQGTGA, per germline. V was cut by 4 bases and J by 4 bases, with 14 bases left in between. CDR3 length: 15 amino acids.

The chain uses TRBV19 and TRBJ2-1; 8 nucleotides match TRBD2. The CDR3 is 12 residues long. Germline CDR1 and CDR2: LNHDA and SQIVND (reference sequence). J was trimmed by 8 bases and V by 4 bases; bases with no gene match: 1. This CDR3 is CASSTAGDEQFF. The CDR3 DNA sequence: TGTGCCAGTAGTACAGCGGGAGATGAGCAGTTCTTC.

The chain combines TRBV2 with TRBJ2-2, with 8 bases fitting TRBD2. This CDR3 comprises 14 residues. With 7 bases clipped from V and 4 bases from J, the junction kept 5 bases outside the gene matches. CDR1 and CDR2 from the germline V gene are SNHLY and FYNNEI. CDR3 DNA sequence: TGTGCCAGCACCCGACTAGCGAGCACCGGGGAGCTGTTTTTT. Translation gives CASTRLASTGELFF.

The chain links TRBV20-1 to TRBJ1-2; TRBD1 is a possible D gene (6 bases). The germline gives CDR1 DFQATT, CDR2 SNEGSKA (reference sequence). V dropped 6 bases and J dropped 6 bases, with 11 bases sitting between them. The CDR3 loop spans 11 amino acids. The CDR3 DNA is TGCAGTGCAGCAAACAGGGATGGCTACACCTTC. As protein: CSAANRDGYTF.

The chain employs TRBV7-2 and TRBJ2-7; D is unclear. The V and J ends lost 2 bases and 4 bases respectively, with 9 bases between them. CDR1 is SGHTA and CDR2 is FQGNSA in the germline V gene. The CDR3 consists of 13 residues. The CDR3 reads CASSLLSKYEQYF. The CDR3 region has the DNA TGTGCCAGCAGCTTACTTAGCAAATACGAGCAGTACTTC.

The chain has TRBV25-1 and TRBJ2-7; D possibly corresponds to TRBD2 (5 bases). This CDR3 region has 13 residues. In germline, CDR1 is MGHDK, CDR2 SYGVNS. V gave up 7 bases and J gave up 2 bases, with 12 bases separating them. The CDR3 sequence: CASNKAGTYEQYF. CDR3 in DNA: TGTGCCAGCAACAAGGCCGGGACCTACGAGCAGTACTTC.

This clone appeared a single time. The V call is TRBV5-1, the J call TRBJ2-1; TRBD2 aligns across 12 bases. Germline CDR1 and CDR2: SGHRS and YFSETQ. This CDR3 is 16 amino acids long. V dropped 2 bases and J dropped 7; count of bases not matched to a gene: 7. As DNA, the CDR3 is TGCGCCAGCAGCTTAGGGCTAGCGGGGGGGGAAAATGAGCAGTTCTTC. It encodes CASSLGLAGGENEQFF.

The chain carries TRBV6-1 and TRBJ2-1, with D possibly matching TRBD2 (5 bases). CDR1 and CDR2 (germline): MNHNS, SASEGT. CDR3 length: 14 residues. Trimming took off 7 bases at V and 0 bases at J, with 10 bases between the two ends. CDR3 sequence (DNA): TGTGCCAGCAAAAAGGACTCCTCCTACAATGAGCAGTTCTTC. This sequence encodes CASKKDSSYNEQFF.

The V and J genes are TRBV4-2 and TRBJ1-2; the match to TRBD1 covers 7 bases. Germline V gene data show CDR1 as LGHNA and CDR2 as YNFKEQ. The length of the CDR3 is 18 residues. Germline trimming cut 0 bases from V and 0 bases from J; bases unmatched to any gene: 10. CDR3 coding DNA: TGTGCCAGCAGCCAAGATACAGGGGAGGTGGGAGCTAACTATGGCTACACCTTC. It translates to CASSQDTGEVGANYGYTF.

The chain joins TRBV6-5 to TRBJ2-7; a weak D match, TRBD2 (6 bases). V was clipped by 8 bases and J by 5 bases, with 13 bases between them. Germline CDR1 and CDR2: MNHEY and SVGAGI. This CDR3 is 12 amino acids long. In DNA form, the CDR3 reads TGTGCCAGCGTCCCGGGAGCCCACGAGCAGTACTTC. Amino acid sequence: CASVPGAHEQYF.

This clone was observed a handful of times. The chain has TRBV6-4 and TRBJ1-1; 11 bases line up with TRBD1. CDR1 and CDR2 (germline): MRHNA, SNTAGT. After removal of 3 bases from V and 4 bases from J, the junction contained 4 bases not matched to a gene. The CDR3 runs to 15 residues. In DNA form, the CDR3 reads TGTGCCAGCAGTGATAGTGGGACAGGGGGCACTGAAGCTTTCTTT. Translation gives CASSDSGTGGTEAFF.

This sequence joins TRBV5-6 and TRBJ2-7; D is unclear. Trimming stripped 4 bases from V and 2 bases from J, with 4 bases between. The CDR3 is made up of 11 amino acids. Germline CDR1 and CDR2: SGHDT and YYEEEE. CDR3 DNA sequence: TGTGCCAGCAGCGTAACCTACGAGCAGTACTTC. Protein: CASSVTYEQYF.

The chain recombines TRBV6-1 with TRBJ2-2; TRBD2 agrees at 10 bases. This CDR3 has 14 amino acids. V lost 4 bases, J lost 5 bases, and 1 base stayed unmatched. CDR1 is MNHNS, CDR2 SASEGT, per germline. The chain's CDR3 is CASSAGLATGELFF. The CDR3 DNA reads as TGTGCCAGCAGTGCGGGACTAGCGACCGGGGAGCTGTTTTTT.

CDR3 sequence reads: CASSFQGGEQFF. For the CDR3, the DNA is TGTGCCAGTAGTTTCCAGGGAGGTGAGCAGTTCTTC. This chain joins TRBV19 and TRBJ2-1, with D possibly TRBD2 on 6 matching bases. V dropped 5 bases and J dropped 9 bases, with 11 bases sitting between them. CDR3 size: 12 residues. CDR1 and CDR2 from the germline V gene are LNHDA and SQIVND (reference sequence).

This clone came up once. The chain employs TRBV6-5 and TRBJ2-7; 7 nucleotides line up with TRBD1. CDR1 is MNHEY and CDR2 is SVGAGI in the germline V gene. Losses at the gene ends were 0 bases for V and 3 bases for J; bases not matched to a gene: 8. CDR3 length equals 16 residues. In DNA, the CDR3 is TGTGCCAGCAGTTACTCAACAGGGGAAAGACTCTACGAGCAGTACTTC. This gives the protein CASSYSTGERLYEQYF.

This CDR3 reads CASRVLTVGPYEQYF. In DNA form, the CDR3 reads TGTGCCAGCAGAGTTCTGACAGTGGGGCCCTACGAGCAGTACTTC. The genes are TRBV28 and TRBJ2-7, with TRBD1 as a possible D gene (5 bases). Germline V lookup: CDR1 MDHEN, CDR2 SYDVKM. CDR3 size: 15 residues. The V end was cut by 6 bases, the J end by 2 bases, with 17 bases between. The variable domain in full, completed from reference TRBV28 and TRBJ2-7, reads DVKVTQSSRYLVKRTGEKVFLECVQDMDHENMFWYRQDPGLGLRLIYFSYDVKMKEKGDIPEGYSVSREKKERFSLILESASTNQTSMYLCASRVLTVGPYEQYFGPGTRLTVT.

The V gene is TRBV6-5, the J gene TRBJ2-7, with D uncertain. This CDR3 has 13 amino acids. V lost 1 base to trimming and J lost 6 bases, with 10 bases between them. Germline CDR1 and CDR2: MNHEY and SVGAGI. CDR3 residues: CASSYFVWSEQYF. In DNA, the CDR3 is TGTGCCAGCAGTTACTTCGTATGGAGCGAGCAGTACTTC.